Following are 15 T cell receptor beta chains from one sample sequenced in a study of cytomegalovirus exposure and HLA in healthy donors. It was with 60 Vbeta and 13 Jbeta primers that the PCR ran. Clones were sequenced by immunoSEQ multiplex PCR, and TCRdb holds only the in-frame ones, with some missing. The data contain approximately 150,000 clones, 81% of them singletons. The sample comprised PBMCs. These TCRs come from a man in his forties or fifties in good health and CMV-seropositive.

This chain uses TRBV5-6 with TRBJ2-7; perhaps TRBD1 as D (5 bases). The CDR3 covers 13 residues. Germline CDR1 and CDR2: SGHDT and YYEEEE. Trimming left V 4 bases short and J 5 bases short, with 13 bases between. The CDR3 nucleotides read TGTGCCAGCAGCGCCCAGGGTTTCGACGAGCAGTACTTC. Its protein is CASSAQGFDEQYF.

The chain has TRBV5-1 and TRBJ1-1; tentative D call: TRBD1 (5 bases). The V end was cut by 4 bases, the J end by 4 bases, with 20 bases between. CDR1 and CDR2 (germline): SGHRS, YFSETQ. This CDR3 is built from 16 residues. CDR3 residues: CASSPNPQGRGTEAFF. The CDR3, as DNA: TGCGCCAGCAGCCCAAACCCCCAAGGTAGGGGCACTGAAGCTTTCTTT.

The V gene is TRBV6-1, the J gene TRBJ2-3; TRBD2 is a possible D gene (5 bases). The CDR3 loop spans 14 amino acids. CDR1 and CDR2 from the germline V gene are MNHNS and SASEGT. Deletions cut 7 bases from V and 1 base from J, with 12 bases between. CDR3 sequence: CASKKLRGTDTQYF. In nucleotides, the CDR3 is TGTGCCAGCAAGAAGTTGAGGGGCACAGATACGCAGTATTTT.

To note about this clone: One junction end does not reproduce the germline sequence, and a read error may be involved. The chain uses TRBV15 and TRBJ2-1; unclear D gene. This CDR3 is 14 amino acids long. Per the germline V gene, CDR1 is LNHNV and CDR2 is YYDKDF (reference sequence). The CDR3 bases are TGTGCCACCAGCGGAGAGGTTGGGCTGGTTGAGCAGTTCTTC. This sequence encodes CATSGEVGLVEQFF.

This chain joins TRBV2 and TRBJ1-1, with D perhaps TRBD1 (6 bases). The CDR3 consists of 14 residues. Trimming took off 9 bases at V and 0 bases at J, with 14 bases between the two ends. Germline V CDR1 and CDR2: SNHLY, FYNNEI. CDR3 DNA: TGTGCCAGTACAGGACAGATTATGAACACTGAAGCTTTCTTT. Amino acid sequence: CASTGQIMNTEAFF.

The CDR3: CASSPQANTEAFF. The CDR3 DNA sequence: TGTGCCAGCAGCCCCCAGGCGAACACTGAAGCTTTCTTT. The chain links TRBV7-9 to TRBJ1-1; D unclear. Trimming shortened V by 5 bases and J by 1 base, and 8 bases separated the two germline ends. Germline assignment: CDR1 SEHNR and CDR2 FQNEAQ (reference sequence). This CDR3 contains 13 residues.

This chain links TRBV5-6 with TRBJ1-3; TRBD1 aligns across 7 bases. V was clipped by 4 bases and J by 1 base; unmatched bases: 2. The CDR3 spans 14 residues. Per the germline V gene, CDR1 is SGHDT and CDR2 is YYEEEE. CDR3: CASSQQGSGNTIYF. The DNA for the CDR3 is TGTGCCAGCAGCCAACAGGGGTCTGGAAACACCATATATTTT.

The rearrangement joins TRBV5-1 to TRBJ1-2, with a possible D match to TRBD1 (5 bases). In germline, CDR1 is SGHRS, CDR2 YFSETQ. The CDR3 spans 15 residues. Trimming took 3 bases from V and 6 from J, leaving 18 bases between them. CDR3 protein: CASSSHRTPGDGYTF. CDR3 DNA: TGCGCCAGCAGCTCCCACCGGACACCCGGCGATGGCTACACCTTC.

V gene TRBV5-1 combines with J gene TRBJ2-3, with 8 bases fitting TRBD1. The germline gives CDR1 SGHRS, CDR2 YFSETQ. The CDR3 is 15 residues long. The ends lost 4 bases at V and 1 base at J; junction bases unmatched: 5. CDR3 bases: TGCGCCAGCAGCCCCGGACAGGGAGGCACAGATACGCAGTATTTT. This sequence encodes CASSPGQGGTDTQYF. Based on the CDR3 plus reference TRBV5-1 and TRBJ2-3, the full variable domain is KAGVTQTPRYLIKTRGQQVTLSCSPISGHRSVSWYQQTPGQGLQFLFEYFSETQRNKGNFPGRFSGRQFSNSRSEMNVSTLELGDSALYLCASSPGQGGTDTQYFGPGTRLTVL.

V gene TRBV19 combines with J gene TRBJ1-5; D might be TRBD1 (5 bases). CDR1 LNHDA and CDR2 SQIVND come from the germline V gene (reference sequence). Trimming took 3 bases from V and 4 from J, leaving 13 bases between them. The CDR3 is made up of 15 amino acids. In DNA form, the CDR3 reads TGTGCCAGTAGTATGCTGCAGGGCGGAAATCAGCCCCAGCATTTT. Translating it yields CASSMLQGGNQPQHF.

The genes are TRBV6-5 and TRBJ2-3; the D gene is possibly TRBD1 (5 bases). V was trimmed by 10 bases and J by 3 bases, leaving 11 bases between them. This CDR3 region has 12 residues. Germline V CDR1 and CDR2: MNHEY, SVGAGI. CDR3 in amino acids: CAIKDTTDTQYF. The DNA of the CDR3 is TGTGCCATCAAGGACACTACAGATACGCAGTATTTT.

The V gene is TRBV7-6, the J gene TRBJ2-7; D may be TRBD1 (5 bases). The CDR3 sequence is 15 residues long. Germline V lookup: CDR1 SGHVS, CDR2 FNYEAQ. V shed 5 bases and J shed 4 bases, with 18 bases lying between them. In DNA form, the CDR3 reads TGTGCCAGCAGCCCCCGCTCAGGGAACCTTTACGAGCAGTACTTC. Residues: CASSPRSGNLYEQYF.

This chain joins TRBV27 and TRBJ2-2, with D possibly matching TRBD1 (6 bases). V was trimmed by 1 base and J by 4 bases, leaving 10 bases between them. The CDR3 totals 15 residues. Germline CDR1 and CDR2: MNHEY and SMNVEV (reference sequence). CDR3 loop: CASSLFQGPTGELFF. The CDR3 region has the DNA TGTGCCAGCAGTTTATTCCAGGGGCCCACCGGGGAGCTGTTTTTT.

This chain joins TRBV28 and TRBJ2-3; maybe TRBD2 (6 bases). The V end was cut by 2 bases, the J end by 2 bases, with 14 bases between. Germline values: CDR1 MDHEN, CDR2 SYDVKM. CDR3 length equals 16 residues. CDR3 protein: CASSLPGTRFTDTQYF. The CDR3 DNA follows: TGTGCCAGCAGTTTACCCGGGACTCGGTTCACAGATACGCAGTATTTT. Combining the CDR3 with reference TRBV28 and TRBJ2-3 gives the whole variable domain DVKVTQSSRYLVKRTGEKVFLECVQDMDHENMFWYRQDPGLGLRLIYFSYDVKMKEKGDIPEGYSVSREKKERFSLILESASTNQTSMYLCASSLPGTRFTDTQYFGPGTRLTVL.

This rearrangement joins TRBV7-9 to TRBJ2-5, with TRBD2 matching over 8 bases. Germline assignment: CDR1 SEHNR and CDR2 FQNEAQ (reference sequence). The V gene end was trimmed by 5 bases and the J gene end by 4 bases; junction bases not matched to a gene: 9. The CDR3 extends over 15 amino acids. CDR3 DNA sequence: TGTGCCAGCAGCCAACCACTAGCGGCCCCAGAGACCCAGTACTTC. Its translation is CASSQPLAAPETQYF.